A single sample gave rise to the 17 T cell receptor beta chains below, sequenced in a study of siplizumab effects on memory and regulatory T cells. Mixed lymphocyte reaction cells were cocultured at 37°C for more than 5 days. Antigens for these TCRs are unknown. The protocol was immunoSEQ multiplex PCR, while the TCRdb copy is restricted to in-frame clones and leaves out a portion. Seen here are about 12,000 clones, approximately 45% observed once, and the top ten hold 35% to 40%. The sequenced sample consisted of CFSE-low (dividing) CD8+ T cells sorted from an allogeneic mixed lymphocyte reaction. The receptors come from a human donor in good health; the cells came from an allogeneic mixed lymphocyte reaction. Some clones in this sample may be carry-over from other donors' samples.

V usage is TRBV11-2 and J usage is TRBJ2-7; D uncertain. V lost 5 bases to trimming and J lost 0 bases, with 14 bases between them. Germline lookup yields CDR1 SGHAT and CDR2 FQNNGV. CDR3 size: 15 residues. CDR3 DNA: TGTGCCAGCAGCCTTGGGCCGAATCACTCCTACGAGCAGTACTTC. The encoded protein is CASSLGPNHSYEQYF.

In this sample, this clone turned up a few times. V usage is TRBV4-1 and J usage is TRBJ1-2; tentative D call: TRBD1 (6 bases). V was trimmed by 3 bases and J by 5 bases, leaving 13 bases between them. This CDR3 is built from 14 residues. CDR1 and CDR2 (germline): MGHRA, YSYEKL. CDR3 DNA: TGCGCCAGCAGCCAGCCGCAGGGACAATATGGCTACACCTTC. Translating gives CASSQPQGQYGYTF.

This clone has more than one count but fewer than ten. The chain couples TRBV10-2 to TRBJ1-2; D gene ambiguous. The V gene's germline CDR1 is WSHSY and CDR2 SAAADI. V was shortened by 4 bases and J by 8 bases, with 17 bases between the two germline ends. The CDR3 runs 14 residues. CDR3 sequence: CASSGGVLSGGYTF. CDR3 nucleotides: TGCGCCAGCAGTGGGGGTGTGTTGAGTGGCGGCTACACCTTC.

This clone has more than one count but fewer than ten. The CDR3 here is CASSLAERSKDEAFF. The CDR3 nucleotides read TGCGCCAGCAGCTTGGCCGAAAGGTCCAAAGATGAAGCTTTCTTT. This chain joins TRBV5-1 and TRBJ1-1; D gene ambiguous. The germline V gene has CDR1 SGHRS and CDR2 YFSETQ. With 0 bases removed from V and 7 bases from J, the gap between germline ends came to 16 bases. The CDR3 consists of 15 residues.

The gene calls are TRBV7-9 and TRBJ1-1, with unresolved D. V dropped 5 bases and J dropped 0 bases, with 10 bases sitting between them. Germline V lookup: CDR1 SEHNR, CDR2 FQNEAQ (reference sequence). The CDR3 spans 14 residues. CDR3 coding DNA: TGTGCCAGCAGCCACTCAGGAGTGAACACTGAAGCTTTCTTT. Its translation: CASSHSGVNTEAFF.

About this clone: Within the sample, other DNA sequences also encode this same CDR3. CDR3 region: CAISEPLAGSLYEQYF. The CDR3 DNA reads as TGTGCCATCAGTGAGCCCCTAGCGGGATCCCTCTACGAGCAGTACTTC. The chain links TRBV10-3 to TRBJ2-7; TRBD2 aligns across 9 bases. The CDR3 spans 16 residues. Losses at the gene ends were 2 bases for V and 3 bases for J; bases not matched to a gene: 8. Germline V CDR1 and CDR2: ENHRY, SYGVKD.

This chain connects TRBV19 to TRBJ2-1, with D perhaps TRBD1 or TRBD2 (5 bases each). The V and J ends lost 10 bases and 1 base respectively, with 17 bases between them. CDR3 length: 15 amino acids. Germline V gene sequence: CDR1 LNHDA, CDR2 SQIVND (reference sequence). The CDR3 protein is CATALWWGSYNEQFF. The CDR3 DNA follows: TGTGCCACCGCACTGTGGTGGGGGTCCTACAATGAGCAGTTCTTC.

This clone was recorded only once. This sequence joins TRBV11-1 and TRBJ2-1; tentatively, D is TRBD1 (6 bases). Per germline, CDR1 SGHAT and CDR2 FQDESV (reference sequence). The ends were cut back, 2 bases at V and 6 bases at J, with 17 bases in the middle. The CDR3 consists of 16 residues. This CDR3 reads CASSLSPQGWINEQFF. The CDR3 nucleotides are TGTGCCAGCAGCTTATCTCCCCAGGGGTGGATCAATGAGCAGTTCTTC. Supplemented by reference TRBV11-1 and TRBJ2-1, the full variable domain reads EAEVAQSPRYKITEKSQAVAFWCDPISGHATLYWYRQILGQGPELLVQFQDESVVDDSQLPKDRFSAERLKGVDSTLKIQPAELGDSAMYLCASSLSPQGWINEQFFGPGTRLTVL.

The V gene is TRBV14, the J gene TRBJ1-4; tentatively, D is TRBD1 (5 bases). The CDR3 length is 18 residues. Trimming took off 0 bases at V and 0 bases at J, with 14 bases between the two ends. CDR1 SGHDN and CDR2 FVKESK come from the germline V gene. The CDR3 protein is CASSQDIVGEATNEKLFF. The CDR3 DNA is TGTGCCAGCAGCCAAGATATTGTAGGGGAGGCAACTAATGAAAAACTGTTTTTT.

This clone was counted only a few times. The J gene is TRBJ2-7, the V gene TRBV5-6, with D hard to call. Germline CDR1 SGHDT, CDR2 YYEEEE. The CDR3 covers 16 residues. Trimming stripped 0 bases from V and 3 bases from J, with 16 bases between. The CDR3 DNA reads TGTGCCAGCAGCTTGGAGGAGAGATACCCAGACTACGAGCAGTACTTC. It yields the protein CASSLEERYPDYEQYF.

This clone has only a few counts. This chain connects TRBV6-5 to TRBJ1-2; the D is unclear. In germline, CDR1 is MNHEY, CDR2 SVGAGI. V lost 2 bases to trimming and J lost 3 bases, with 13 bases between them. This CDR3 contains 15 residues. CDR3 region: CASSYVPPPYYGYTF. In nucleotides, the CDR3 is TGTGCCAGCAGTTACGTCCCCCCCCCTTACTATGGCTACACCTTC.

J is TRBJ2-7 and V is TRBV19; D perhaps matches TRBD2 (6 bases). Germline CDR1 reads LNHDA; CDR2 reads SQIVND (reference sequence). The ends were cut back, 1 base at V and 6 bases at J, with 19 bases in the middle. The CDR3 is 16 residues long. This CDR3 reads CASSIVPQTSPTEQYF. DNA of the CDR3: TGTGCCAGTAGTATAGTACCTCAGACTAGTCCTACCGAGCAGTACTTC.

This clone showed up just a few times. The rearrangement links TRBV4-3 to TRBJ1-2; D not resolved. This CDR3 comprises 15 residues. Germline V gene lookup returns CDR1 LGHNA and CDR2 YSLEER. V was shortened by 4 bases and J by 2 bases, with 14 bases between the two germline ends. The CDR3 sequence: CASSLRRQLNYGYTF. In DNA, the CDR3 is TGCGCCAGCAGCCTCCGGCGGCAGCTCAACTATGGCTACACCTTC.

This chain uses TRBV15 with TRBJ2-3, with 9 bases lining up with TRBD2. Trimming cost V 6 bases and J 1 base; bases outside gene matches: 11. Germline CDR1 is LNHNV and CDR2 is YYDKDF (reference sequence). This CDR3 spans 17 amino acids. Here the CDR3 reads CATSWTPERGGTDTQYF. The DNA for the CDR3 is TGTGCCACCAGTTGGACTCCGGAGCGGGGGGGCACAGATACGCAGTATTTT.

The table lists this clone with a few counts. The CDR3 here is CASSFGSGPYNEQFF. The CDR3 DNA is TGTGCCAGCAGCTTCGGGTCCGGCCCCTACAATGAGCAGTTCTTC. This sequence joins TRBV11-2 and TRBJ2-1; unclear D gene. The germline gives CDR1 SGHAT, CDR2 FQNNGV. The ends were cut back, 3 bases at V and 2 bases at J, with 11 bases in the middle. The CDR3 totals 15 residues. Full variable domain (remainder filled in from reference TRBV11-2 and TRBJ2-1): EAGVAQSPRYKIIEKRQSVAFWCNPISGHATLYWYQQILGQGPKLLIQFQNNGVVDDSQLPKDRFSAERLKGVDSTLKIQPAKLEDSAVYLCASSFGSGPYNEQFFGPGTRLTVL.

This clone rates as medium-sized. The chain links TRBV27 to TRBJ2-7; D gene unclear. Germline CDR1 is MNHEY and CDR2 is SMNVEV (reference sequence). This CDR3 contains 13 residues. Trimming cost V 2 bases and J 4 bases, with 9 bases left between them. The CDR3 bases are TGTGCCAGCAGTTTAGCGGCGAGGTACGAGCAGTACTTC. It yields the protein CASSLAARYEQYF.

The sample holds a few counts of this clone. The J gene is TRBJ1-1, the V gene TRBV2, with 7 bases matching TRBD1. This CDR3 is 16 amino acids long. Per germline, CDR1 SNHLY and CDR2 FYNNEI. The V and J ends lost 5 bases and 6 bases, in that order; junction bases with no gene match: 15. Here the CDR3 reads CASSTTGAPGIPEAFF. CDR3 bases: TGTGCCAGCAGTACAACAGGGGCGCCTGGAATACCTGAAGCTTTCTTT.